This TCR beta chain is from a study of T cells in Graves' hyperthyroidism and ophthalmopathy. General study findings and limits: The model made its ophthalmopathy prediction, and onset followed a median around six months later.

In the case of this clonotype: Its antigen is as yet unknown.

The investigators amplified TCR beta CDR3 regions from RNA transcripts. An initial round of RT-PCR targeting the TCR CDR3 relied on the HTBI primer set. TCRdb re-called the multiplex PCR reads through MiXCR, storing one row per CDR3 protein. The table has around 500,000 distinct CDR3 sequences, approximately 23% seen once. The sequence was obtained from a woman aged 65 to 85 with Graves' ophthalmopathy. Sequenced: blood.

This CDR3 reads CASRKEQPAYEQYF. The CDR3 region has the DNA TGTGCCAGCAGAAAGGAACAGCCAGCCTACGAGCAGTACTTC. This sequence joins TRBV2 and TRBJ2-7; D is ambiguous. From germline, CDR1 is SNHLY and CDR2 FYNNEI. The CDR3 extends over 14 amino acids. V gave up 6 bases and J gave up 2 bases, with 14 bases separating them.